The clone carrying this TCR beta chain was observed at least ten times. The antigen is undetermined. From roughly 390 ng of RNA, a library with molecular barcoded alpha/delta and beta/gamma adaptors was made. TCRdb redid the calling of the reads with MiXCR, one entry per CDR3 protein. In the table there are 100,000 to 150,000 distinct CDR3 sequences, around 13% of which are singletons. With V trimmed by 3 bases and J by 3 bases, 8 bases remained unmatched. The CDR3 contains 15 residues. The germline gives CDR1 KGHSH, CDR2 LQKENI. The sample originates from a study of read filtering for tumor transcriptome and immune sequencing. Study details: Mean patient age was approximately 71 years, range roughly 45 to 85; approximately 17 male, roughly 14 female.

Points from the study as a whole: Dropping single-read clonotypes raised IR-seq and RNA-seq shared-clonotype correlation.

Material for sequencing was a population of CD138-negative cells sorted from bone marrow. This clonotype originated in a donor aged 40 or older with multiple myeloma. The chain is built from TRBV18 and TRBJ2-7; 7 bases fit TRBD2. In nucleotides, the CDR3 is TGTGCCAGCTCACCTGGGGAGGGCCTCTACTACGAGCAGTACTTC. Residues: CASSPGEGLYYEQYF.